Shown below are 32 T cell receptor beta chains from a single sample sequenced in a study of cytomegalovirus exposure and HLA in healthy donors. A multiplex PCR was run with 60 Vbeta primers and 13 Jbeta primers. Repertoires were generated with immunoSEQ multiplex PCR, while TCRdb's copy carries only in-frame clones and drops some. This sample has 160,000 or so clones, with about 80% found just once. What was sequenced was PBMCs. These receptors were collected from a man aged 40-55 years in good health and CMV-seronegative.

V gene TRBV11-3 combines with J gene TRBJ2-7; 11 nucleotides line up with TRBD2. The CDR3 is 15 residues long. J lost 5 bases, V lost 4 bases, and 7 bases had no gene match. Germline CDR1 reads SGHNT; CDR2 reads YENEEA. This CDR3 reads CASSSTSGSSDEQYF. CDR3 coding DNA: TGTGCCAGCAGCTCAACTAGCGGGAGTAGCGACGAGCAGTACTTC.

The rearrangement joins TRBV5-4 to TRBJ2-5; 8 positions match TRBD2. The CDR3 has 15 residues. Per germline, CDR1 SGHNT and CDR2 YYREEE (reference sequence). Trimming at V came to 1 base and at J to 4 bases, leaving 6 bases not matched to a gene. The DNA of the CDR3 is TGTGCCAGCAGCTTGTTTGCGGGAGGAGGAGAGACCCAGTACTTC. Its translation: CASSLFAGGGETQYF.

The rearrangement joins TRBV11-3 to TRBJ2-1, with TRBD2 identical over 7 bases. CDR3 length: 16 residues. With V trimmed by 5 bases and J by 6 bases, 13 bases remained unmatched. From germline, CDR1 is SGHNT and CDR2 YENEEA. CDR3: CASSERGWGGSNEQFF. The CDR3 nucleotides read TGTGCCAGCAGCGAGAGGGGTTGGGGAGGGTCCAATGAGCAGTTCTTC.

The chain combines TRBV23-1 with TRBJ2-7; 11 positions agree with TRBD2. TRBV23-1 carries the ORF label, with uncertain function. V gave up 1 base and J gave up 3 bases; unmatched junction bases: 2. There are 15 residues in the CDR3. CDR3 in DNA: TGCGCCAGCAGTCAATTGGGACTAGCGGTCTACGAGCAGTACTTC. Translated: CASSQLGLAVYEQYF.

This sequence joins TRBV7-2 and TRBJ2-7, with 12 positions matching TRBD2. Germline values: CDR1 SGHTA, CDR2 FQGNSA. Trimming cost V 2 bases and J 7 bases; bases outside gene matches: 12. This CDR3 comprises 17 residues. The CDR3 loop reads CASSLTLRLAGVREQYF. The CDR3 DNA follows: TGTGCCAGCAGCTTAACCCTCAGACTAGCGGGAGTACGAGAGCAGTACTTC.

There are a few counts of this clone. The chain joins TRBV28 to TRBJ1-2; 10 bases line up with TRBD1. CDR3 length equals 13 residues. The V gene end was trimmed by 5 bases and the J gene end by 6 bases; junction bases not matched to a gene: 3. CDR1 and CDR2 from the germline V gene are MDHEN and SYDVKM. Written as DNA, the CDR3 is TGTGCCAGCAGTGACAGGGGGCAGGATGGCTACACCTTC. Translated, it gives CASSDRGQDGYTF.

The J gene is TRBJ1-1, the V gene TRBV7-3; D is uncertain. V lost 0 bases and J lost 4, with 6 bases in between. This CDR3 comprises 13 residues. Germline V lookup: CDR1 SGHTA, CDR2 FQGTGA. The CDR3 nucleotides are TGTGCCAGCAGCTTAACCGAGGGCACTGAAGCTTTCTTT. Its translation is CASSLTEGTEAFF.

The chain has TRBV27 and TRBJ2-7, with D tentatively TRBD1 (6 bases). The germline CDR1 and CDR2 sequences are MNHEY and SMNVEV (reference sequence). V was clipped by 3 bases and J by 6 bases, with 12 bases between them. The CDR3 has 13 amino acids. CDR3 sequence reads: CASSLTGQGEQYF. CDR3 DNA sequence: TGTGCCAGCAGTTTGACAGGCCAGGGCGAGCAGTACTTC.

The chain recombines TRBV30 with TRBJ1-6; the D is unclear. The CDR3 consists of 14 residues. The germline V gene has CDR1 GTSNPN and CDR2 SVGIG (reference sequence). V lost 3 bases and J 4 bases, leaving 10 bases between the germline ends. CDR3 region: CAWRVPEYNSPLHF. The CDR3 DNA is TGTGCCTGGAGGGTGCCGGAGTATAATTCACCCCTCCACTTT.

This chain joins TRBV28 and TRBJ2-7; 10 positions match TRBD1. The CDR3 has 16 amino acids. Trimming removed 5 bases from V and 0 bases from J; junction bases left unmatched: 7. Germline loops: CDR1 MDHEN, CDR2 SYDVKM. Here the CDR3 DNA reads TGTGCCAGCAGTACAATAGACAGGGGGCTCTCCTACGAGCAGTACGTC. Protein sequence: CASSTIDRGLSYEQYV.

This clone was seen only a few times. The identical CDR3 is also encoded by other nucleotide sequences in the sample. The V gene is TRBV28, the J gene TRBJ1-2; D call uncertain. The CDR3 is 13 amino acids. Trimming took 3 bases from V and 5 from J, leaving 10 bases between them. Germline lookup yields CDR1 MDHEN and CDR2 SYDVKM. This chain's CDR3 is CASSLQVNYGYTF. In DNA form, the CDR3 reads TGTGCCAGCAGTTTGCAGGTTAATTATGGCTACACCTTC.

This chain uses TRBV7-6 with TRBJ1-1, with 7 bases identical to TRBD1. The CDR3 is 14 residues long. CDR1 SGHVS and CDR2 FNYEAQ come from the germline V gene. The V segment lost 0 bases and the J segment 6 bases; nucleotides outside the gene matches: 4. The CDR3 protein is CASSLARGSSEAFF. In DNA, the CDR3 is TGTGCCAGCAGCTTAGCCAGGGGGAGCTCTGAAGCTTTCTTT.

The chain couples TRBV5-8 to TRBJ1-3, with 7 bases aligning to TRBD1. V was pared by 4 bases and J by 4 bases, with 8 bases of the junction left unmatched. The CDR3 contains 15 residues. Germline values: CDR1 SGHTS, CDR2 YDEGEE. The CDR3 bases are TGTGCCAGCAGCCTGGGTTGGGACAGAGGAAACACCATATATTTT. This gives the protein CASSLGWDRGNTIYF. The entire variable domain, with the rest obtained from reference TRBV5-8 and TRBJ1-3, is as follows: EAGVTQSPTHLIKTRGQQATLRCSPISGHTSVYWYQQALGLGLQFLLWYDEGEERNRGNFPPRFSGRQFPNYSSELNVNALELEDSALYLCASSLGWDRGNTIYFGEGSWLTVV.

This clone showed up just a few times. CDR3 DNA sequence: TGTGCCAGCAGCTTGTTTGGCGGGAGGAACACCGGGGAGCTGTTTTTT. This sequence encodes CASSLFGGRNTGELFF. The chain employs TRBV5-4 and TRBJ2-2; 7 positions agree with TRBD2. V gave up 1 base and J gave up 1 base; unmatched junction bases: 4. The V gene's germline CDR1 is SGHNT and CDR2 YYREEE (reference sequence). This CDR3 has 16 amino acids.

This chain uses TRBV5-4 with TRBJ2-3; 7 bases are a match to TRBD1. V trimming: 3 bases; J trimming: 6 bases; junction bases outside the gene matches: 10. There are 15 residues in the CDR3. In germline, CDR1 is SGHNT, CDR2 YYREEE (reference sequence). CDR3 protein: CASSSTGRIQDTQYF. The CDR3 DNA reads as TGTGCCAGCAGCTCGACAGGGAGAATTCAGGATACGCAGTATTTT.

V gene TRBV18 combines with J gene TRBJ2-2; 7 nucleotides align to TRBD2. In germline, CDR1 is KGHSH, CDR2 LQKENI. V was clipped by 4 bases and J by 3 bases; unmatched bases: 11. The CDR3 sequence is 17 residues long. The CDR3 sequence is CASSLPGAGAYTGELFF. CDR3 bases: TGTGCCAGCTCACTCCCTGGGGCGGGAGCTTACACCGGGGAGCTGTTTTTT.

This chain's CDR3 is CASSPGGRESDTIYF. The CDR3 nucleotides read TGTGCCAGCAGCCCGGGTGGACGGGAATCGGACACCATATATTTT. The chain is built from TRBV11-3 and TRBJ1-3; D gene unclear. The ends were cut back, 5 bases at V and 8 bases at J, with 19 bases in the middle. This CDR3 spans 15 amino acids. Germline lookup yields CDR1 SGHNT and CDR2 YENEEA.

This chain links TRBV28 with TRBJ1-2, with 9 bases aligning to TRBD1. This CDR3 spans 15 amino acids. The V gene's germline CDR1 is MDHEN and CDR2 SYDVKM. V shed 5 bases and J 8 bases; nucleotides not matched to a gene: 12. CDR3 region: CASSQAGTGLLGYTF. The CDR3 nucleotides are TGTGCCAGCAGTCAGGCCGGGACAGGGTTGCTCGGCTACACCTTC.

The chain links TRBV28 to TRBJ2-7; 7 bases line up with TRBD2. Germline V lookup: CDR1 MDHEN, CDR2 SYDVKM. This CDR3 has 15 residues. V shed 5 bases and J 2 bases; nucleotides not matched to a gene: 9. The CDR3 spells CASSPHGGLAYEQYF. The CDR3, as DNA: TGTGCCAGCAGTCCCCACGGGGGGTTGGCCTACGAGCAGTACTTC.

The rearrangement links TRBV2 to TRBJ2-2; D may be TRBD1 (6 bases). CDR3 size: 15 residues. V was trimmed by 5 bases and J by 7 bases, leaving 17 bases between them. CDR1 and CDR2 from the germline V gene are SNHLY and FYNNEI. Here the CDR3 reads CASSTGNRQSGELFF. CDR3 sequence (DNA): TGTGCCAGCAGTACAGGGAACAGGCAGAGCGGGGAGCTGTTTTTT.

The gene calls are TRBV13 and TRBJ2-1, with TRBD1 as a possible D gene (5 bases). CDR3 length: 13 amino acids. Germline loops: CDR1 PRHDT, CDR2 FYEKMQ (reference sequence). V lost 4 bases to trimming and J lost 10 bases, with 14 bases between them. The CDR3 DNA is TGTGCCAGCAGCTCCCCAGGGCGGTTAGAGCAGTTCTTC. Protein product: CASSSPGRLEQFF.

J is TRBJ2-5 and V is TRBV30, with D unresolved. CDR3 length: 10 residues. V was trimmed by 5 bases and J by 3 bases, leaving 4 bases between them. Germline V lookup: CDR1 GTSNPN, CDR2 SVGIG (reference sequence). The CDR3 sequence is CAWAKETQYF. DNA of the CDR3: TGTGCCTGGGCGAAAGAGACCCAGTACTTC.

This chain links TRBV28 with TRBJ2-1, with D possibly TRBD2 on 6 matching bases. The CDR3 consists of 15 residues. Germline V lookup: CDR1 MDHEN, CDR2 SYDVKM. Trimming left V 5 bases short and J 3 bases short, with 14 bases between. CDR3 amino acids: CASSGRTTFYNEQFF. CDR3 coding DNA: TGTGCCAGCAGTGGGCGGACTACCTTCTACAATGAGCAGTTCTTC.

Note on this clone: Germline is not matched at one junction end, which may reflect a read error. The chain recombines TRBV14 with TRBJ2-6; 8 bases match TRBD2. This CDR3 has 13 amino acids. In germline, CDR1 is SGHDN, CDR2 FVKESK. The CDR3 coding sequence is TGTGCCAGCGGCCCGGGGGGGGCCAACGGCCTGACTTTC. It specifies CASGPGGANGLTF.

Turning to this clone: The junction departs from germline at one end; a sequencing error may be responsible. The V and J genes are TRBV28 and TRBJ2-2; the D is unclear. This CDR3 region has 13 residues. CDR1 is MDHEN and CDR2 is SYDVKM in the germline V gene. The CDR3 DNA follows: TGTGCCAGCAGGTTATTAGCCACCGGGGAGCTGTTTTTT. Protein: CASRLLATGELFF.

The chain is built from TRBV28 and TRBJ2-1, with TRBD2 matching 7 bases. CDR1 is MDHEN and CDR2 is SYDVKM in the germline V gene. The CDR3 totals 15 residues. Trimming at V came to 4 bases and at J to 4 bases, leaving 7 bases not matched to a gene. This chain's CDR3 is CASSYARDYYNEQFF. Written as DNA, the CDR3 is TGTGCCAGCAGTTATGCCAGGGACTATTACAATGAGCAGTTCTTC.

The genes are TRBV5-4 and TRBJ2-1; 9 positions match TRBD2. J gave up 5 bases and V 5 bases, and 2 bases lay outside the gene matches. The CDR3 covers 13 residues. Germline values: CDR1 SGHNT, CDR2 YYREEE (reference sequence). For the CDR3, the DNA is TGTGCCAGCAGTTTAGCGGGAGACAATGAGCAGTTCTTC. Translated: CASSLAGDNEQFF.

The chain uses TRBV6-4 and TRBJ2-6, with D maybe TRBD1 (6 bases). V was cut by 6 bases and J by 0 bases, with 12 bases left in between. The germline gives CDR1 MRHNA, CDR2 SNTAGT. The CDR3 spans 16 residues. CDR3 in amino acids: CASSSGQLSGANVLTF. The CDR3 DNA reads TGTGCCAGCAGCTCAGGACAGCTCTCTGGGGCCAACGTCCTGACTTTC.

Only a few counts were recorded for this clone. The rearrangement links TRBV10-3 to TRBJ1-1, with D perhaps TRBD1 (6 bases). Trimming stripped 6 bases from V and 1 base from J, with 12 bases between. This CDR3 spans 14 amino acids. Germline loops: CDR1 ENHRY, CDR2 SYGVKD. DNA for the CDR3: TGTGCCATCAGCCTCAGGGGCCAGAACACTGAAGCTTTCTTT. Translated, it gives CAISLRGQNTEAFF.

J is TRBJ2-7 and V is TRBV6-6; 9 bases map to TRBD1. This CDR3 is built from 14 residues. The trim removed 5 bases at V and 9 bases at J, leaving 11 bases unmatched. The germline gives CDR1 MNHNY, CDR2 SVGAGI (reference sequence). This CDR3 reads CASSAGQGGGPQYF. In nucleotides, the CDR3 is TGTGCCAGCAGTGCGGGACAGGGTGGGGGTCCGCAGTACTTC.

The rearrangement links TRBV19 to TRBJ1-2; 12 nucleotides align to TRBD1. Germline CDR1 is LNHDA and CDR2 is SQIVND (reference sequence). This CDR3 is built from 14 residues. With 7 bases clipped from V and 4 bases from J, the junction kept 4 bases outside the gene matches. The CDR3 loop is CASTGTGGGYGYTF. In DNA, the CDR3 is TGTGCCAGTACCGGGACAGGGGGCGGCTATGGCTACACCTTC.

The rearrangement joins TRBV5-1 to TRBJ2-7; D remains unclear. Germline loops: CDR1 SGHRS, CDR2 YFSETQ. CDR3 size: 12 residues. V was shortened by 2 bases and J by 6 bases, with 9 bases between the two germline ends. In DNA form, the CDR3 reads TGCGCCAGCAGCTTTTCTAAAACCGAGCAGTACTTC. This translates into CASSFSKTEQYF.